One and the same sample provided the 10 T cell receptor beta chains below, sequenced in a study of shared clonotypes between healthy human individuals. CD45RO-negative, CCR7-positively selected cells formed the naive CD8 fraction, excluding terminally differentiated effector memory CD45RA+ cells. Clones were sequenced by immunoSEQ multiplex PCR, and TCRdb holds only the in-frame ones, with some missing. Of under 1 million clones in the sample, almost 95% were seen once. Input material: naive CD8+ T cells sorted from blood. These receptors were taken from a man younger than 40 in good health.

This clone showed up just once. CDR3 residues: CASRDRAPDEQFF. CDR3 bases: TGTGCCAGCAGGGACAGGGCCCCGGATGAGCAGTTCTTC. The rearrangement joins TRBV2 to TRBJ2-1, with TRBD1 identical over 8 bases. The CDR3 length is 13 residues. With 6 bases clipped from V and 8 bases from J, the junction kept 6 bases outside the gene matches. CDR1 and CDR2 (germline): SNHLY, FYNNEI.

This clone was counted a single time. The CDR3 sequence is CASSIQGWGEKLFF. The CDR3 DNA follows: TGTGCCAGCAGCATCCAGGGATGGGGGGAAAAACTGTTTTTT. The rearrangement links TRBV7-9 to TRBJ1-4; D possibly corresponds to TRBD1 (5 bases). The germline gives CDR1 SEHNR, CDR2 FQNEAQ (reference sequence). The CDR3 contains 14 residues. Trimming removed 5 bases at V and 8 bases at J, with 15 bases between.

This chain connects TRBV5-5 to TRBJ1-4; no firm D call. Deletions cut 1 base from V and 4 bases from J, with 5 bases between. Germline-derived CDR1 and CDR2 are SGHKS and YYEKEE (reference sequence). The CDR3 covers 13 residues. CDR3 in amino acids: CASSLWRNEKLFF. The CDR3 nucleotides read TGTGCCAGCAGCTTGTGGCGTAATGAAAAACTGTTTTTT.

The V gene is TRBV27, the J gene TRBJ1-5; D may be TRBD1 (5 bases). V was clipped by 5 bases and J by 5 bases, with 10 bases between them. This CDR3 has 13 amino acids. CDR1 MNHEY and CDR2 SMNVEV come from the germline V gene (reference sequence). This chain's CDR3 is CASSRVGDQPQHF. The CDR3, as DNA: TGTGCCAGCAGTCGCGTGGGGGATCAGCCCCAGCATTTT.

This chain connects TRBV5-1 to TRBJ2-5; perhaps TRBD1 as D (5 bases). Germline-derived CDR1 and CDR2 are SGHRS and YFSETQ. Trimming left V 0 bases short and J 1 base short, with 10 bases between. The CDR3 contains 15 residues. The CDR3 region is CASSLAAGPQETQYF. The CDR3 DNA follows: TGCGCCAGCAGCTTGGCCGCAGGGCCCCAAGAGACCCAGTACTTC.

J is TRBJ2-7 and V is TRBV13, with 9 positions matching TRBD1. J gave up 5 bases and V 0 bases, and 5 bases lay outside the gene matches. The CDR3 sequence is 15 residues long. The germline gives CDR1 PRHDT, CDR2 FYEKMQ (reference sequence). CDR3 nucleotide sequence: TGTGCCAGCAGCTTAGGCGGACAGGGGTTCGACGAGCAGTACTTC. This gives the protein CASSLGGQGFDEQYF.

The chain employs TRBV11-2 and TRBJ1-1, with D perhaps TRBD1 (5 bases). The CDR3 runs to 12 residues. Germline values: CDR1 SGHAT, CDR2 FQNNGV. V was cut by 5 bases and J by 8 bases, with 12 bases left in between. The CDR3 protein is CASSGDGLEAFF. CDR3 DNA sequence: TGTGCCAGCAGCGGGGACGGATTAGAAGCTTTCTTT.

This chain joins TRBV29-1 and TRBJ2-7, with 7 nucleotides matching TRBD1. The CDR3 sequence is 14 residues long. Germline CDR1 and CDR2: SQVTM and ANQGSEA. V gave up 1 base and J gave up 5 bases; unmatched junction bases: 8. This CDR3 reads CSVEGTGGSNEQYF. DNA of the CDR3: TGCAGCGTTGAAGGGACAGGCGGTTCGAACGAGCAGTACTTC.

This chain links TRBV27 with TRBJ2-6, with D possibly being TRBD1 or TRBD2 (5 bases each). The CDR3 length is 19 residues. V lost 3 bases to trimming and J lost 0 bases, with 18 bases between them. CDR1 and CDR2 from the germline V gene are MNHEY and SMNVEV (reference sequence). For the CDR3, the DNA is TGTGCCAGCAGTTTTATGGTAGGGGCAGGGAGCTCTGGGGCCAACGTCCTGACTTTC. Residues: CASSFMVGAGSSGANVLTF. Full variable domain (remainder filled in from reference TRBV27 and TRBJ2-6): EAQVTQNPRYLITVTGKKLTVTCSQNMNHEYMSWYRQDPGLGLRQIYYSMNVEVTDKGDVPEGYKVSRKEKRNFPLILESPSPNQTSLYFCASSFMVGAGSSGANVLTFGAGSRLTVL.

The rearrangement links TRBV27 to TRBJ2-7, with TRBD2 matching over 8 bases. This CDR3 region has 16 residues. Germline V gene data show CDR1 as MNHEY and CDR2 as SMNVEV (reference sequence). The V and J ends lost 2 bases and 3 bases, in that order; junction bases with no gene match: 9. CDR3 protein: CASSLRSGGNLYEQYF. CDR3 DNA sequence: TGTGCCAGCAGTTTAAGGTCGGGAGGGAATCTCTACGAGCAGTACTTC.